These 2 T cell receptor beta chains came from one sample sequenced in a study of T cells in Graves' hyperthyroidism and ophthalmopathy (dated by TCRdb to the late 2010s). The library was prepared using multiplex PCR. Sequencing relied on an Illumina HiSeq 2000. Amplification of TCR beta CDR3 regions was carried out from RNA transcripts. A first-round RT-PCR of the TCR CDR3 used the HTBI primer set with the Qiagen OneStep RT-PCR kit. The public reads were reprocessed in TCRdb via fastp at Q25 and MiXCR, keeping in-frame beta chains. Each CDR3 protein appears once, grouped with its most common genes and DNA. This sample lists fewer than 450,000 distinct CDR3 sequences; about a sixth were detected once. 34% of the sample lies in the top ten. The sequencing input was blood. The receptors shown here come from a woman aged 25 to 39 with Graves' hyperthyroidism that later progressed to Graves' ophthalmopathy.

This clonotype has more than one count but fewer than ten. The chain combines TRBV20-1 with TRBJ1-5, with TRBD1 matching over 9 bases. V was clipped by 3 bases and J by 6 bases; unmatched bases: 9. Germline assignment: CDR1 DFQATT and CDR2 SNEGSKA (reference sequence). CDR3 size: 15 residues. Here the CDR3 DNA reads TGCAGTGCTAGTGTATTGGGACAGGGAAGTCAGCCCCAGCATTTT. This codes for CSASVLGQGSQPQHF.

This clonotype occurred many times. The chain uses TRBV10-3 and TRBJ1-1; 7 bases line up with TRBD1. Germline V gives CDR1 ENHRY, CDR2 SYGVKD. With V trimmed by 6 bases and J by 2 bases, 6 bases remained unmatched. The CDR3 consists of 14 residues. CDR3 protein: CAIRGGTVNTEAFF. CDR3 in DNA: TGTGCCATCAGGGGGGGGACAGTTAACACTGAAGCTTTCTTT.